These T cell receptor beta chains were read from a single sample in a study of CD8+CD57+ T cells in acquired aplastic anemia. A single record per CDR3 protein comes from TCRdb applying MiXCR to the reads. The repertoire holds 250,000 to 350,000 distinct CDR3 sequences, with 45% to 70% as singletons. Sequencing was carried out using sorted CD4+, CD8+, or CD8+CD57+ T cells (not recorded which) from PBMCs. Every receptor here comes from a human donor with severe aplastic anemia or a healthy control (not recorded which). Both conserved end residues are part of each CDR3. The D gene is left open where the match is weak. Size values are once, few and many counts, or a class for expanded clones, and some rows have none.

clone size: .; J gene: TRBJ2-1; V gene: TRBV7-6; D gene: TRBD1; CDR3 DNA: TGTGCCAGCAGCCGTAACACAGGGGAGTACAATGAGCAGTTCTTC; CDR3 protein: CASSRNTGEYNEQFF
clone size: .; J gene: TRBJ1-2; V gene: TRBV4-2; D gene: TRBD1; CDR3 DNA: TGTGCCAGCAGCCAGGCGGACAGGGCTGGCTACACCTTC; CDR3 protein: CASSQADRAGYTF
clone size: .; J gene: TRBJ2-1; V gene: TRBV7-2; D gene: .; CDR3 DNA: TGTGCCAACAGCCATTATCAGGGCAGTAGCTCCTACAATGAGCAGTTCTTC; CDR3 protein: CANSHYQGSSSYNEQFF
clone size: .; J gene: TRBJ1-1; V gene: TRBV19; D gene: TRBD1; CDR3 DNA: TGTGCCAGTAGTATAGGGAGGGGGCGGAGGACTGAAGCTTTCTTT; CDR3 protein: CASSIGRGRRTEAFF
clone size: .; J gene: TRBJ1-5; V gene: TRBV7-6; D gene: .; CDR3 DNA: TGTGCCAGCAGCCCCGGTGCGAATCAGCCCCAGCATTTT; CDR3 protein: CASSPGANQPQHF
clone size: .; J gene: TRBJ1-2; V gene: TRBV19; D gene: TRBD1; CDR3 DNA: TGTGCCAGTAGTGACCAGGGGGCGAGTTATGGCTACACCTTC; CDR3 protein: CASSDQGASYGYTF
clone size: .; J gene: TRBJ2-5; V gene: TRBV7-2; D gene: TRBD1; CDR3 DNA: TGTGCCAGCAACCCCGGGTGGACAGGGGGAAGGGAGACCCAGTACTTC; CDR3 protein: CASNPGWTGGRETQYF
clone size: .; J gene: TRBJ1-1; V gene: TRBV7-8; D gene: TRBD1; CDR3 DNA: TGTGCCAGCAGCTTAAGCCGGGACAGGGTTCCTGAAGCTTTCTTT; CDR3 protein: CASSLSRDRVPEAFF
clone size: .; J gene: TRBJ1-5; V gene: TRBV20-1; D gene: .; CDR3 DNA: TGCAGTGCTACAATCGGTGGGGATCGCAATCAGCCCCAGCATTTT; CDR3 protein: CSATIGGDRNQPQHF
clone size: .; J gene: TRBJ2-1; V gene: TRBV11-2; D gene: .; CDR3 DNA: TGTGCCAGCAGCTTAGCAGGTTATAGCTCCTACAATGAGCAGTTCTTC; CDR3 protein: CASSLAGYSSYNEQFF
clone size: .; J gene: TRBJ2-7; V gene: TRBV19; D gene: .; CDR3 DNA: TGTGCCAGTAGTATCGCGGGGAATGGCTACGAGCAGTACTTC; CDR3 protein: CASSIAGNGYEQYF
clone size: .; J gene: TRBJ1-2; V gene: TRBV15; D gene: TRBD1; CDR3 DNA: TGTGCCACCAGCAGGTATAGGACAGGGGTTATAGGCTACACCTTC; CDR3 protein: CATSRYRTGVIGYTF
clone size: many; J gene: TRBJ2-7; V gene: TRBV12-3/TRBV12-4; D gene: .; CDR3 DNA: TGTGCCAGCAGTTTAGCGATGGGCACCGGGGCTGGCGAGCAGTACTTC; CDR3 protein: CASSLAMGTGAGEQYF
clone size: .; J gene: TRBJ1-2; V gene: TRBV7-8; D gene: .; CDR3 DNA: TGTGCCAGCAGCCTGGGACAAGGCCGCGGGTATGGCTACACCTTC; CDR3 protein: CASSLGQGRGYGYTF
clone size: .; J gene: TRBJ1-2; V gene: TRBV19; D gene: TRBD1; CDR3 DNA: TGTGCCAGTAGTTCTACGGGACAGGGTTACGATGGCTACACCTTC; CDR3 protein: CASSSTGQGYDGYTF
clone size: few; J gene: TRBJ2-7; V gene: TRBV7-2; D gene: .; CDR3 DNA: TGTGCCAGCAGCGTAGGAATGTCCTACGAGCAGTACTTC; CDR3 protein: CASSVGMSYEQYF
clone size: many; J gene: TRBJ1-2; V gene: TRBV19; D gene: TRBD1; CDR3 DNA: TGTGCCAGTAATACAGGGGAGGGCTACACCTTC; CDR3 protein: CASNTGEGYTF
clone size: .; J gene: TRBJ2-7; V gene: TRBV12-3/TRBV12-4; D gene: .; CDR3 DNA: TGTGCCAGCAGTCTTAATAGAATCTACGAGCAGTACTTC; CDR3 protein: CASSLNRIYEQYF
clone size: .; J gene: TRBJ2-7; V gene: TRBV19; D gene: .; CDR3 DNA: TGTGCCAGCAGTTCTAGCGCCCCGCGCTACGAGCAGTACTTC; CDR3 protein: CASSSSAPRYEQYF